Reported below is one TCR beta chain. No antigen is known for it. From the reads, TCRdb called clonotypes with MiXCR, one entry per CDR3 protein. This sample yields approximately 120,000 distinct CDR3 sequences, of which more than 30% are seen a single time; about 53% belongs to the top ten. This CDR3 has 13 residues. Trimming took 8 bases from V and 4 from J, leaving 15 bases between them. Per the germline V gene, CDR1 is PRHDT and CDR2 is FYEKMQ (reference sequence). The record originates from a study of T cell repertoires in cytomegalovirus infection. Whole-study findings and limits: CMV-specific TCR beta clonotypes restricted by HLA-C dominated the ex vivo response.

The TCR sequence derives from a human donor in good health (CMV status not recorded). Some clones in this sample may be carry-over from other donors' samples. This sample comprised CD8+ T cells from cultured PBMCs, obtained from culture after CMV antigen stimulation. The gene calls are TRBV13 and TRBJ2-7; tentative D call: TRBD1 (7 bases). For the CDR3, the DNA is TGTGCCAGCTCTCAGGGGGGTATATACGAGCAGTACTTC. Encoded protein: CASSQGGIYEQYF.